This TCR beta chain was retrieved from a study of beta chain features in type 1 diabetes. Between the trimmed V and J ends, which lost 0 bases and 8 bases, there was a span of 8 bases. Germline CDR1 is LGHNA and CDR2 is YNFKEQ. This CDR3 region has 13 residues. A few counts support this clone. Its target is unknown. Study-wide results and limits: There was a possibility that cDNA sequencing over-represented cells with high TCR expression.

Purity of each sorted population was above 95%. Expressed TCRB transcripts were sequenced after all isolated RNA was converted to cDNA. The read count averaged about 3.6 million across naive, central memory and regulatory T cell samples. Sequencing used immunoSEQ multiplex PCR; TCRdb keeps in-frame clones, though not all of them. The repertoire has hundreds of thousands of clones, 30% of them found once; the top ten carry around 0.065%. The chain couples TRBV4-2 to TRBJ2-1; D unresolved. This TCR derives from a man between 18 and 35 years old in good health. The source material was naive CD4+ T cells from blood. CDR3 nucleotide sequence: TGTGCCAGCAGCCAAGAGAGAGCTTATGAGCAGTTCTTC. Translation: CASSQERAYEQFF.